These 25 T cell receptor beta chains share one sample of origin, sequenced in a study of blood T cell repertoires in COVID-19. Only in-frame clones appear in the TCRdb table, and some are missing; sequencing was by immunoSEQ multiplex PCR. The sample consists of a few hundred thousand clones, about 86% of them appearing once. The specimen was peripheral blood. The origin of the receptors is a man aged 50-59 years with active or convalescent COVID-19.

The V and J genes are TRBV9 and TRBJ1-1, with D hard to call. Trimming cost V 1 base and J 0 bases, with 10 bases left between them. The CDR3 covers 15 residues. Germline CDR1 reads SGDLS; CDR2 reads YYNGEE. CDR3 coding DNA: TGTGCCAGCAGCGTACTGACTGAGATGAACACTGAAGCTTTCTTT. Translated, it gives CASSVLTEMNTEAFF.

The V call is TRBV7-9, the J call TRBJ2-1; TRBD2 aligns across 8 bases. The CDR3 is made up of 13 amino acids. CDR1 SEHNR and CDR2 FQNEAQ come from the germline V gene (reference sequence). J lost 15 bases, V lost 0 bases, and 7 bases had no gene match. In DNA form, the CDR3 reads TGTGCCAGCAGCTTAGCACTAGCGGCGTCACCGTTCTTC. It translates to CASSLALAASPFF.

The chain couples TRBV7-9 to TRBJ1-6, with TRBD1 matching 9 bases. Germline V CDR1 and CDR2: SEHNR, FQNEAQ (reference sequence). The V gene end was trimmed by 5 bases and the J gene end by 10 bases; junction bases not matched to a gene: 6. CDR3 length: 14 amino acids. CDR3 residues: CASSPGTGRSPLHF. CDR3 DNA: TGTGCCAGCAGCCCCGGGACAGGGAGATCACCCCTCCACTTT.

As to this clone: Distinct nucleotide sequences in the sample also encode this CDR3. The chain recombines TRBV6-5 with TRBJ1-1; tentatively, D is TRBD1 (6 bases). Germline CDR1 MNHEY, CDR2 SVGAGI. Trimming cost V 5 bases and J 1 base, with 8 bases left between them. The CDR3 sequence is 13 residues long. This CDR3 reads CASSTQGNTEAFF. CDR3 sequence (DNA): TGTGCCAGCAGTACACAGGGGAACACTGAAGCTTTCTTT.

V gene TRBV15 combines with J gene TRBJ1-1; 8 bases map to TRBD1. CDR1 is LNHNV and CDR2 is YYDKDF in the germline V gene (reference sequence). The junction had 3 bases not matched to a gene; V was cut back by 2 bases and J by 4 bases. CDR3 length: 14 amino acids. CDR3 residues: CATSRQGASTEAFF. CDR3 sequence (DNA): TGTGCCACCAGCAGACAGGGGGCGAGCACTGAAGCTTTCTTT.

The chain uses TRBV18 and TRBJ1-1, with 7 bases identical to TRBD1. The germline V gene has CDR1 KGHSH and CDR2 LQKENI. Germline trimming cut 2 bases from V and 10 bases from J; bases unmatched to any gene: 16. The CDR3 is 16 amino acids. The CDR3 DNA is TGTGCCAGCTCACCAGTGGCAGGGGGTTCCCAGGAGGGAGCTTTCTTT. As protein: CASSPVAGGSQEGAFF.

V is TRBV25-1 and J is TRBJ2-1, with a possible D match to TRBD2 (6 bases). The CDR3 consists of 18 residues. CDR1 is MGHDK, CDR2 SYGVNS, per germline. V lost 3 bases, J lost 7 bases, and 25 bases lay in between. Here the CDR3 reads CASSEDLASAYAGNEQFF. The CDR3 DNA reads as TGTGCCAGCAGTGAGGATCTCGCTAGCGCCTACGCTGGGAATGAGCAGTTCTTC.

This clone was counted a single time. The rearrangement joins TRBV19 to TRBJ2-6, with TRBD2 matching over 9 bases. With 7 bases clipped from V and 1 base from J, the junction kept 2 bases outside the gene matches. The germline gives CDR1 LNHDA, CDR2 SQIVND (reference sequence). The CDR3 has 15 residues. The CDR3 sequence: CASIAGGSGANVLTF. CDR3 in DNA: TGTGCCAGTATTGCGGGAGGGTCTGGGGCCAACGTCCTGACTTTC.

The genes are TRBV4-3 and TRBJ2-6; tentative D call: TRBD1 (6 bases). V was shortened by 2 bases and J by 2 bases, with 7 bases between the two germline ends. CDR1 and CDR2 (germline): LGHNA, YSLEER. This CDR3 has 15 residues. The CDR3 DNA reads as TGCGCCAGCAGCCAACAGGGGCCTGGGGCCAACGTCCTGACTTTC. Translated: CASSQQGPGANVLTF.

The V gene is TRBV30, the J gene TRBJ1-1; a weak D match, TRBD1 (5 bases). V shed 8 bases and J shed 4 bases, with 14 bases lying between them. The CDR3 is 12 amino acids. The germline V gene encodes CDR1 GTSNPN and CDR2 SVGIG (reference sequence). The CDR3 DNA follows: TGTGCCGCCCTGGGGGGGGTCACTGAAGCTTTCTTT. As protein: CAALGGVTEAFF.

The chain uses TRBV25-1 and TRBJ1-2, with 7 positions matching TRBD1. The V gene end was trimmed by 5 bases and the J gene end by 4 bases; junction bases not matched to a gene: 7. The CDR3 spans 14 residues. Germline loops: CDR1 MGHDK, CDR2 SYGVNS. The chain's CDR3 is CASSKQGRPYGYTF. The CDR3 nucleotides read TGTGCCAGCAGTAAACAGGGGAGGCCCTATGGCTACACCTTC.

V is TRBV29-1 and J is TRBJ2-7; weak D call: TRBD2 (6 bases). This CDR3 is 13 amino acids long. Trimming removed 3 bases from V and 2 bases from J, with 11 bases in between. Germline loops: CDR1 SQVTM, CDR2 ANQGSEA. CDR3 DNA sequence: TGCAGCGTTGAGGTACGGGAGACCTACGAGCAGTACTTC. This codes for CSVEVRETYEQYF.

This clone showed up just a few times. CDR3 loop: CASSLVGDQPQHF. The CDR3 DNA reads as TGTGCCAGCAGCTTAGTCGGTGATCAGCCCCAGCATTTT. The chain links TRBV7-2 to TRBJ1-5; D is ambiguous. With 1 base removed from V and 5 bases from J, the gap between germline ends came to 6 bases. CDR1 SGHTA and CDR2 FQGNSA come from the germline V gene. CDR3 size: 13 residues.

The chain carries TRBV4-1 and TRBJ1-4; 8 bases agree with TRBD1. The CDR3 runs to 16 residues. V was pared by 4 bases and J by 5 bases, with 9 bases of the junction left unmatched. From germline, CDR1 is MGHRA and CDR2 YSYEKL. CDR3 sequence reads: CASSRQPGQENEKLFF. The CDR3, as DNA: TGCGCCAGCAGCCGTCAACCGGGACAGGAGAATGAAAAACTGTTTTTT.

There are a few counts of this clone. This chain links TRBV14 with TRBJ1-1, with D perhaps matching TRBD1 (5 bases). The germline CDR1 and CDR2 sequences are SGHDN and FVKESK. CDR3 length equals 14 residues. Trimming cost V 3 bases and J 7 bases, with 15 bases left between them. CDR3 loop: CASSHINFGGEAFF. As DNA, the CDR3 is TGTGCCAGCAGCCATATCAACTTCGGGGGTGAAGCTTTCTTT.

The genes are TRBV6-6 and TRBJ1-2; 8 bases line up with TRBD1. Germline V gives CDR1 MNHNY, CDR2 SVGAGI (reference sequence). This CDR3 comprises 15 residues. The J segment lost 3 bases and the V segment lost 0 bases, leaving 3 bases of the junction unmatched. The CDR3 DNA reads TGTGCCAGCAGTTACTCGCCAGGGGGCCACTATGGCTACACCTTC. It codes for CASSYSPGGHYGYTF.

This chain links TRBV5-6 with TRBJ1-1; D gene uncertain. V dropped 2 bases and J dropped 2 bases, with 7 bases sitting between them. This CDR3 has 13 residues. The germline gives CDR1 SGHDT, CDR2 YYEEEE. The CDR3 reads CASSFTANTEAFF. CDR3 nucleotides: TGTGCCAGCAGCTTTACAGCTAACACTGAAGCTTTCTTT.

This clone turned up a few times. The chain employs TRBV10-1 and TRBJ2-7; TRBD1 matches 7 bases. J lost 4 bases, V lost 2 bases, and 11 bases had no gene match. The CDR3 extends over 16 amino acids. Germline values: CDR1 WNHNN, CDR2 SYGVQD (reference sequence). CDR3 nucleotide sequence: TGCGCCAGCAGTGAGGTGGGGACAGCGAGGACGTACGAGCAGTACTTC. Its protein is CASSEVGTARTYEQYF.

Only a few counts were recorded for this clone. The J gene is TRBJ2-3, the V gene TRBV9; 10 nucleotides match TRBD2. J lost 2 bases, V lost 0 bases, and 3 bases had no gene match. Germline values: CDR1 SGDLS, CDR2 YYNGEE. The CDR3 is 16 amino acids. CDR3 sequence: CASSVAAGGITDTQYF. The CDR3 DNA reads TGTGCCAGCAGCGTAGCAGCGGGGGGGATCACAGATACGCAGTATTTT.

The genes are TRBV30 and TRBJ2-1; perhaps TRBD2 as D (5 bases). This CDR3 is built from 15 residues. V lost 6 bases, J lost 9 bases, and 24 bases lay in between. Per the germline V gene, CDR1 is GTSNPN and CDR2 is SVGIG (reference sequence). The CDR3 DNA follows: TGTGCCTGCCACCGCCCCGGACTTGCCCGCGGTGAGCAGTTCTTC. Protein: CACHRPGLARGEQFF.

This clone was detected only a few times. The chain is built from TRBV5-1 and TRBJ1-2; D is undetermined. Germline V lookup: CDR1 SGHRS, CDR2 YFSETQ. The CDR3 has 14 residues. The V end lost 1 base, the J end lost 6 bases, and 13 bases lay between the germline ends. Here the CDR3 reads CASSLSDGEDGYTF. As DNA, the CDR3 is TGCGCCAGCAGCTTGTCAGATGGAGAGGATGGCTACACCTTC.

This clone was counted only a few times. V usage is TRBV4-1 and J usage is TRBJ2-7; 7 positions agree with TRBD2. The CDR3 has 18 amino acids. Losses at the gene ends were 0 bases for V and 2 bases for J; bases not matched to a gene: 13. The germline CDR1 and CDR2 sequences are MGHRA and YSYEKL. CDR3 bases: TGCGCCAGCAGCCAAGATTGGGGGGACTATGAGGTTCCCTACGAGCAGTACTTC. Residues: CASSQDWGDYEVPYEQYF.

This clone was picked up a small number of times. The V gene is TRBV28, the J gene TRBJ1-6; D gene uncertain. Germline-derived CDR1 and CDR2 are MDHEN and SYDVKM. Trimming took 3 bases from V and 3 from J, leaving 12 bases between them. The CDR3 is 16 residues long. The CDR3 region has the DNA TGTGCCAGCAGTTTGGCGAGGCTAGACTATAATTCACCCCTCCACTTT. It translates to CASSLARLDYNSPLHF.

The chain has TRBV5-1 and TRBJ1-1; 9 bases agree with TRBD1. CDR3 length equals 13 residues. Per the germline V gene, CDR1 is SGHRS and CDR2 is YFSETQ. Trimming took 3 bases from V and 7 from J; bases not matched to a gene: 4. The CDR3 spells CASSYGQGREAFF. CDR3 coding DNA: TGCGCCAGCAGCTACGGACAGGGGCGTGAAGCTTTCTTT.

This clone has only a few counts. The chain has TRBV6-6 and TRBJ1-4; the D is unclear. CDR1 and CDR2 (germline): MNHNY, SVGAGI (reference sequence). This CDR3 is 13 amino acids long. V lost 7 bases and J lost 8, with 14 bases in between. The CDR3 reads CASIRPRGEKLFF. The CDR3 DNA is TGTGCCAGCATCCGACCTAGAGGGGAAAAACTGTTTTTT.